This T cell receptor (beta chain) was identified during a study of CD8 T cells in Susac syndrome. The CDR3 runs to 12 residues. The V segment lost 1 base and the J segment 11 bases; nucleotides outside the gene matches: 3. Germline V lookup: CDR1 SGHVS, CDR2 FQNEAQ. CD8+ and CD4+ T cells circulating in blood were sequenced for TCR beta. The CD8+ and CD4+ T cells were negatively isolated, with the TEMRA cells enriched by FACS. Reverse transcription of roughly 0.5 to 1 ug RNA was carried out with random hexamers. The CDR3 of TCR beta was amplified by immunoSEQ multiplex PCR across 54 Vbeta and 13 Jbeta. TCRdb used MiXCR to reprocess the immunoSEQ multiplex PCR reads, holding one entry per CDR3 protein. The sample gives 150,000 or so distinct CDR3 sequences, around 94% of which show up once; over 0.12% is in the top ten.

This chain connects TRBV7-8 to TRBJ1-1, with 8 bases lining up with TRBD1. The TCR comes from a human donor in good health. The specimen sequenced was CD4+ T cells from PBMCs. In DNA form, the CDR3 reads TGTGCCAGCAGCTTAGGACAGGGGAGGGCTTTCTTT. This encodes CASSLGQGRAFF.